The sample holds a few counts of the clone carrying this TCR beta chain. What it binds is unknown. The protocol was immunoSEQ multiplex PCR, while the TCRdb copy is restricted to in-frame clones and leaves out a portion. The sample holds around 100,000 clones, about 85% seen once. These data are taken from a study of T cell responses to AZD1222 COVID-19 vaccine. Whole-study results and caveats: Across the whole spike, CD4 TCRs peaked at regions 160-218 and 743-854. At baseline, seropositivity was found in only 5 to 7 AZD1222 recipients. In a largely white British group with more females than males, clonal diversity was possibly underestimated.

The germline V gene has CDR1 MRHNA and CDR2 SNTAGT. V was pared by 5 bases and J by 3 bases, with 10 bases between. This CDR3 is built from 13 residues. This receptor was taken from an adult in good health. This chain uses TRBV6-4 with TRBJ1-2; D not resolved. The sequenced sample was peripheral blood, obtained on day 0 of AZD1222 vaccination. This CDR3 reads CASSPTGDYGYTF. The CDR3 nucleotides are TGTGCCAGCAGTCCCACCGGGGACTATGGCTACACCTTC.